This T cell receptor beta chain was observed in a study of fetal regulatory T cell absence and autoimmunity. Study results and caveats: Broadly similar TRB gene family usage was seen in pancreas and cord blood. The oligoclonal enrichment was interpreted as supporting antigen-driven pancreatic autoimmunity before birth in IPEX syndrome.

Sequencing was performed with immunoSEQ multiplex PCR; in TCRdb, only in-frame clones are kept and a portion is missing. Altogether 95,000 or so clones are present, 60% to 80% being singletons, with the ten largest covering just under 2%. About this clone itself: Its antigen is not known.

The ends were cut back, 5 bases at V and 0 bases at J, with 11 bases in the middle. Germline V CDR1 and CDR2: PRHDT, FYEKMQ (reference sequence). CDR3 length equals 15 residues. The source material was pancreas tissue. This rearrangement joins TRBV13 to TRBJ1-3, with D hard to call. This receptor was taken from a male donor with IPEX syndrome. The CDR3 is CASSLDLHSGNTIYF. For the CDR3, the DNA is TGTGCCAGCAGCCTAGACCTACACTCTGGAAACACCATATATTTT.